Listed below are T cell receptor beta chains from one sample, sequenced in a study of HIV-infected patients and healthy controls. Via MiXCR, TCRdb re-called the 5' RACE reads, giving one row per CDR3 protein. This table has some 11,000 distinct CDR3 sequences, around 9.3% appearing once. This specimen consisted of blood, obtained before antiretroviral therapy. All receptors derive from an adult with HIV infection. The donor label of this sample is uncertain. Each CDR3 is given with its conserved first and last residue. The D gene is left open where the match is weak. The listing skips clone size in some rows; elsewhere it reads once, few, many or a size class.

clone_size	d_call	v_call	j_call	cdr3_aa	cdr3_nt
many	NA	TRBV7-9	TRBJ1-1	CASSFAGHITEAFF	TGTGCCAGCAGCTTCGCAGGGCATATCACTGAAGCTTTCTTT
many	NA	TRBV29-1	TRBJ2-5	CSVDCTGTGPGAAQYF	TGCAGCGTTGATTGTACGGGAACGGGTCCCGGGGCGGCCCAGTACTTC
many	NA	TRBV14	TRBJ2-3	CASSAGAPGTQYF	TGTGCCAGCAGCGCTGGGGCCCCGGGTACGCAGTATTTT
large	NA	TRBV7-3	TRBJ1-1	CASSLVLLGDTEAFF	TGTGCCAGCAGCTTAGTCTTACTGGGGGACACTGAAGCTTTCTTT
few	TRBD1	TRBV11-2	TRBJ2-3	CASSLWVRGFRDTQYF	TGTGCCAGCAGCTTATGGGTCAGGGGGTTCAGAGATACGCAGTATTTT
many	TRBD1	TRBV6-5	TRBJ1-2	CASTMKTGTEYGYTF	TGTGCCAGCACCATGAAAACCGGGACAGAGTATGGCTACACCTTC
many	TRBD1	TRBV12-3/TRBV12-4	TRBJ1-2	CASSQDRGMGYTF	TGTGCCAGCAGTCAAGACAGGGGCATGGGCTACACCTTC
many	NA	TRBV7-9	TRBJ2-7	CASSQGSYEQYF	TGTGCCAGCAGTCAGGGATCCTACGAGCAGTACTTC
many	NA	TRBV29-1	TRBJ1-2	CSVEAEGFGYGYTF	TGCAGCGTTGAGGCCGAGGGGTTCGGCTATGGCTACACCTTC
many	NA	TRBV7-9	TRBJ2-1	CASSSPDLGSYNEQFF	TGTGCCAGCAGTTCTCCAGACTTGGGCTCCTACAATGAGCAGTTCTTC
few	NA	TRBV5-5	TRBJ1-4	CASSLANLADKLFF	TGTGCCAGCAGCTTGGCCAATTTGGCGGACAAACTGTTTTTT
many	TRBD1	TRBV7-2	TRBJ2-1	CASSLADRDNEQFF	TGTGCCAGCAGCTTAGCGGACAGGGACAATGAGCAGTTCTTC
many	NA	TRBV12-3/TRBV12-4	TRBJ1-1	CASSLGEENTEAFF	TGTGCCAGCAGTTTAGGGGAGGAGAACACTGAAGCTTTCTTT
many	TRBD2	TRBV11-2	TRBJ2-2	CASSSGGLAGELFF	TGTGCCAGCAGCTCCGGAGGACTAGCCGGGGAGCTGTTTTTT
NA	TRBD2	TRBV4-2	TRBJ2-1	CASSQELGLAEYNEQFF	TGTGCCAGCAGCCAAGAATTGGGACTAGCGGAATACAATGAGCAGTTCTTC
many	TRBD2	TRBV12-3/TRBV12-4	TRBJ2-1	CASGKRGGQGEQFF	TGTGCCAGCGGAAAGCGGGGGGGCCAAGGTGAGCAGTTCTTC
many	NA	TRBV7-9	TRBJ1-1	CASSYYGQHTEAFF	TGTGCCAGCAGCTACTACGGACAGCACACTGAAGCTTTCTTT
many	TRBD1	TRBV6-5	TRBJ2-3	CASSSSPGQSPFTHTDTQYF	TGTGCCAGCAGTTCATCGCCGGGACAGAGCCCGTTCACACACACAGATACGCAGTATTTT
many	TRBD2	TRBV20-1	TRBJ2-5	CSARDPQLAGVETQYF	TGCAGTGCTAGAGATCCTCAGCTAGCGGGAGTTGAGACCCAGTACTTC
many	TRBD1	TRBV12-3/TRBV12-4	TRBJ1-2	CASSFEQGAGGYTF	TGTGCCAGCAGTTTTGAGCAGGGGGCGGGTGGCTACACCTTC
many	NA	TRBV12-3/TRBV12-4	TRBJ1-5	CASRDSEVQPQHF	TGTGCCAGCAGGGACAGTGAAGTGCAGCCCCAGCATTTT
many	NA	TRBV3-1	TRBJ2-7	CASSQGAGGYYEQYF	TGTGCCAGCAGCCAAGGGGCGGGCGGATACTACGAGCAGTACTTC
many	NA	TRBV4-2	TRBJ2-7	CASSQGLGGYEQYF	TGTGCCAGCAGCCAAGGTCTCGGAGGGTACGAGCAGTACTTC
many	NA	TRBV3-1	TRBJ2-7	CASSLTGSSYEQYF	TGTGCCAGCAGCCTGACAGGTTCGTCCTACGAGCAGTACTTC
NA	TRBD2	TRBV28	TRBJ2-3	CASSPPRGRGGKREETDTQYF	TGTGCCAGCAGTCCACCCAGGGGAAGGGGGGGGAAGCGGGAGGAGACAGATACGCAGTATTTT
NA	NA	TRBV11-1	TRBJ2-7	CASSLRYGNYEQYF	TGTGCCAGCAGCTTAAGGTACGGCAACTACGAGCAGTACTTC
many	TRBD2	TRBV7-3	TRBJ2-1	CASSRTGTSGINEQFF	TGTGCCAGCAGCCGAACCGGGACTAGCGGGATAAATGAGCAGTTCTTC
few	TRBD2	TRBV5-5	TRBJ2-2	CASSLLGLAGSEDTGELFF	TGTGCCAGCAGCTTGCTAGGACTAGCGGGGAGTGAAGACACCGGGGAGCTGTTTTTT
many	NA	TRBV11-2	TRBJ2-3	CASSVSGTYTDTQYF	TGTGCCAGCAGCGTTAGTGGCACCTACACGGATACGCAGTATTTT
medium-sized	TRBD1	TRBV11-3	TRBJ2-7	CASSIRTGTGDEQYF	TGTGCCAGCAGCATAAGGACAGGGACAGGCGACGAGCAGTACTTC
many	TRBD1	TRBV5-5	TRBJ2-6	CASSFHRGRGANVLTF	TGTGCCAGCAGCTTTCACAGGGGACGCGGGGCCAACGTCCTGACTTTC
many	NA	TRBV30	TRBJ1-1	CAWSFTGGKKNTEAFF	TGTGCCTGGAGTTTTACGGGCGGTAAGAAGAACACTGAAGCTTTCTTT
many	NA	TRBV7-9	TRBJ2-3	CASSRSAGSVTDTQYF	TGTGCCAGCAGCCGCTCGGCAGGGTCTGTTACAGATACGCAGTATTTT
NA	NA	TRBV7-6	TRBJ1-1	CASILTGGNMNTEAFF	TGTGCCAGCATCTTAACTGGGGGTAACATGAACACTGAAGCTTTCTTT